These T cell receptor beta chains were read from a single sample in a study of T-cell memory formation after mild COVID-19. TCRdb re-derived calls from the 5' RACE reads in MiXCR, one entry per CDR3 protein. The repertoire consists of approximately 580,000 distinct CDR3 sequences, with roughly 22% occurring once and the leading ten covering around an eighth. Input material: PBMCs or a T cell subset sorted from them (not recorded which). The source of these receptors is an adult woman who had mild COVID-19 (a few samples of this study predate the infection). Cell type and time point are not known. The CDR3 runs from the conserved cysteine through the conserved F or W. A D gene is named only where the DNA matches it firmly.

CDR3 protein: CASSAMTGKQETQYF; D gene: -; V gene: TRBV12-3/TRBV12-4
CDR3 protein: CASSTRGGPSSYEQYF; D gene: TRBD2; V gene: TRBV18
CDR3 protein: CASSQGLAGGLSGELFF; D gene: TRBD2; V gene: TRBV4-1
CDR3 protein: CASSLNSGWDNEQFF; D gene: -; V gene: TRBV7-3
CDR3 protein: CASSPTDSGNTIYF; D gene: -; V gene: TRBV18
CDR3 protein: CASSKGQLDGYTF; D gene: TRBD1; V gene: TRBV5-1
CDR3 protein: CASSYWASGGKNEQYF; D gene: -; V gene: TRBV6-2/TRBV6-3
CDR3 protein: CASTRTKNTGELFF; D gene: -; V gene: TRBV6-5
CDR3 protein: CASSLFQRDRGWETQYF; D gene: TRBD1; V gene: TRBV28
CDR3 protein: CASSETLTGYTEAFF; D gene: -; V gene: TRBV6-1
CDR3 protein: CASSSPRSSYNEQFF; D gene: -; V gene: TRBV6-2/TRBV6-3
CDR3 protein: CASELSGGAGEQFF; D gene: TRBD2; V gene: TRBV7-2
CDR3 protein: CSASGRTGRYNEQFF; D gene: TRBD1; V gene: TRBV20-1
CDR3 protein: CASSSRINEKLFF; D gene: -; V gene: TRBV12-3/TRBV12-4
CDR3 protein: CSARDRRDSSLVPYEQYF; D gene: TRBD1; V gene: TRBV20-1
CDR3 protein: CASSQGVPAESRRGTQYF; D gene: -; V gene: TRBV4-2
CDR3 protein: CASRGLAGGPVTF; D gene: TRBD2; V gene: TRBV27
CDR3 protein: CAISESLGETQYF; D gene: -; V gene: TRBV10-3
CDR3 protein: CASSLDPKNIQYF; D gene: -; V gene: TRBV5-1
CDR3 protein: CASSSQVKGEAFF; D gene: -; V gene: TRBV7-3
CDR3 protein: CSVEMDSGLPGKQYF; D gene: -; V gene: TRBV29-1
CDR3 protein: CASSIGTGAYGYTF; D gene: TRBD1; V gene: TRBV19
CDR3 protein: CASSYGQREKLFF; D gene: -; V gene: TRBV6-5
CDR3 protein: CASSLEPGSEQYF; D gene: -; V gene: TRBV11-2
CDR3 protein: CASSIPGGGNQPQHF; D gene: -; V gene: TRBV19
CDR3 protein: CASSLARETDTQYF; D gene: -; V gene: TRBV11-2
CDR3 protein: CASSPSGGLGTEAFF; D gene: -; V gene: TRBV4-2
CDR3 protein: CASSLDGKPYEQYF; D gene: -; V gene: TRBV5-1
CDR3 protein: CSARLLGGRSSYEQYF; D gene: -; V gene: TRBV20-1
CDR3 protein: CSASQSSYNEQFF; D gene: -; V gene: TRBV20-1
CDR3 protein: CASSEGPFGEQFF; D gene: -; V gene: TRBV2
CDR3 protein: CAWSTTGGYEQYF; D gene: TRBD1; V gene: TRBV30
CDR3 protein: CASSYEETDEQYF; D gene: -; V gene: TRBV6-6
CDR3 protein: CASSGLQGTEAFF; D gene: -; V gene: TRBV9
CDR3 protein: CASSPSESSYNEQFF; D gene: -; V gene: TRBV6-5
CDR3 protein: CSARPTGETEAFF; D gene: TRBD1; V gene: TRBV20-1
CDR3 protein: CASMGGSYEQYF; D gene: TRBD2; V gene: TRBV27
CDR3 protein: CASRGQQGRSENYGYTF; D gene: -; V gene: TRBV6-2/TRBV6-3
CDR3 protein: CASSTTSQETQYF; D gene: -; V gene: TRBV5-4
CDR3 protein: CDSSHDPGQGNEKLFF; D gene: TRBD1; V gene: TRBV6-1